This entry concerns a single T cell receptor (beta chain). Its target is not known. TCRdb's copy holds only in-frame clones and misses some; the assay was immunoSEQ multiplex PCR. The data contain roughly 700,000 clones, 70% to 90% of them seen just once; the ten biggest clones take up 1.5%. The source of the sample is a study of Ad26.COV2.S vaccination and SARS-CoV-2 variants. The wider study: Intramuscularly, Ad26.COV2.S was given either once or twice, 56 days apart. Study-wide results and caveats: Once vaccination had occurred, spike-specific CD8+ and CD4+ T cell responses reportedly showed substantial breadth. Recipients of either vaccine or placebo displayed similar breadth of non-spike TCRs.

From germline, CDR1 is MNHEY and CDR2 SVGAGI. The CDR3 runs to 15 residues. V trimming: 2 bases; J trimming: 2 bases; junction bases outside the gene matches: 5. This sample's treatment: about 20 received Ad26.COV2.S at low or high dose, single or two shots; 5 received placebo; per-sample allocation not given. Repertoires come from day 63 after the first vaccine or placebo injection. J is TRBJ2-7 and V is TRBV6-5; 8 nucleotides match TRBD1. This clonotype was sampled from a person between 18 and 59 years old who received the Ad26.COV2.S COVID-19 vaccine or a placebo. Sample: peripheral blood, taken in a trial of Ad26.COV2.S vaccine versus placebo. Written as DNA, the CDR3 is TGTGCCAGCAGTTACATGGGACAGGAGGCCTACGAGCAGTACTTC. Translating gives CASSYMGQEAYEQYF.